These T cell receptor beta chains were read from a single sample in a study of blood T cell repertoires in COVID-19. Data came from immunoSEQ multiplex PCR; TCRdb stores just in-frame clones and leaves some out. This table has 30,000 to 45,000 clones, about nine tenths appearing once. The sample consisted of peripheral blood. The receptor source for this set is a human donor in a cohort sampled during active COVID-19. CDR3s include the opening cysteine and the closing phenylalanine or tryptophan.

v_call cdr3_aa
TRBV27 CASSLEAPPNNSPLHF
TRBV5-1 CASSLVRAGEWVGTDTQYF
TRBV6-2/TRBV6-3 CASSYGLIPSGRARETQYF
TRBV3-1/TRBV3-2 CASSHLDSYNEQYF
TRBV2 CASSGGEDTDTQYF
TRBV30 CAWSVLGSGTGELFF
TRBV19 CASSTSGSSYNEQFF
TRBV9 CASSADVVGGGYTF
TRBV4-1 CASSHDEGQGAWGYTF
TRBV19 CASRRERGEAFF
TRBV5-1 CASSLAGTGIVRLYF
TRBV7-6 CASSFGTGGRIGNEQFF
TRBV18 CASSPRGGETQYF
TRBV7-9 CASSAAPGQGSYNEQFF
TRBV2 CASSQGGETQYF
TRBV5-1 CASSLVSQGRYNSPLHF
TRBV19 CASSIAQGNTEAFF
TRBV7-9 CASSLDRSWTQFTGELFF
TRBV7-9 CASSGNRGQFVDEQFF
TRBV4-1 CASSQNGLHGETQYF
TRBV9 CASSVDSGESSYNEQFF
TRBV5-4 CASNGRDTYGYTF
TRBV4-2 CASSQEVRRGGIYEQYF
TRBV4-1 CASSQQGGNEKLFF
TRBV6-1 CASSEVAGLWEQFF
TRBV15 CATSRGTGLAEGTDTQYF
TRBV30 CAWSGGVYGYTF
TRBV5-1 CASSLAAGGRNEQFF
TRBV12-3/TRBV12-4 CATNRGMNTEAFF
TRBV7-3 CASSLGTLYNEQFF
TRBV7-9 CASSSPGQENEKLFF
TRBV27 CASSLRTGFSTDTQYF
TRBV18 CASSPSRGQGDYEQYF
TRBV5-1 CASSLTGGTEKLFF
TRBV10-3 CAISESSGRAREQFF
TRBV4-1 CASKESSALPYEQYF
TRBV5-1 CASTTGTGGSEQYF
TRBV3-1/TRBV3-2 CASSSGGRENTEAFF
TRBV11-2 CASSLRQGLWSYTF
TRBV28 CASSPLAGESDTQYF
TRBV3-1/TRBV3-2 CASSQDRLAGSNEQFF
TRBV7-7 CASSSGTSFYNEQFF
TRBV5-1 CASSVGQGSYNEQFF
TRBV2 CANAGGPGTDTQYF
TRBV28 CASSFPGGRSYEQYF
TRBV11-2 CASSHLAGESYNEQFF
TRBV16 CASSHRGGALTEAFF
TRBV3-1/TRBV3-2 CASSQGQANYEQYF
TRBV27 CASSFLNWIGEGTEAFF
TRBV18 CASSPTGGAQQSPLHF
TRBV19 CASSQREQAPRSQPQHF
TRBV24-1 CATSDLGTGGNEQFF
TRBV24-1 CATTDRGVVNTEAFF
TRBV28 CASSLWGDRGNEQYF
TRBV10-3 CAINTLTTGELFF
TRBV7-2 CASSRLAGGPHEQYF